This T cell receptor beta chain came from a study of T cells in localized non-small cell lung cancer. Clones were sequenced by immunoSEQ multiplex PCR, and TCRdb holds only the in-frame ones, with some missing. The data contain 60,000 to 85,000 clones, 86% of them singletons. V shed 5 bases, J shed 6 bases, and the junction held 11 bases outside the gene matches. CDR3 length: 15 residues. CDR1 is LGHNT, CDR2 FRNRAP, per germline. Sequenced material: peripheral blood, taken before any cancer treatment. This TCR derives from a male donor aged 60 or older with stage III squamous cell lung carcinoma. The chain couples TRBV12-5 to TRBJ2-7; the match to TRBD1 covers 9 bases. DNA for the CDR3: TGTGCTAGTGGTCCTGCCGGGACAGGGTCGGTCGAGCAGTACTTC. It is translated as CASGPAGTGSVEQYF.